The 19 T cell receptor beta chains given below trace back to one sample, sequenced in a study of control samples from healthy donors and cancer patients. Method: immunoSEQ multiplex PCR; TCRdb's copy keeps in-frame clones and lacks some. The table records 75,000 to 95,000 clones, approximately 90% of them present only once. Sequenced material: blood. These receptor sequences come from a woman in her forties or fifties in good health.

The J gene is TRBJ2-3, the V gene TRBV3-1 (or the pseudogene TRBV3-2); 9 positions match TRBD2. Germline V gene lookup returns CDR1 LGHDT and CDR2 YNNKEL (reference sequence). Trimming removed 1 base from V and 5 bases from J; junction bases left unmatched: 7. This CDR3 has 16 residues. The CDR3 DNA reads TGTGCCAGCAGCCAAGGTCCTAGCGGGGTAGGAGATACGCAGTATTTT. This translates into CASSQGPSGVGDTQYF.

The chain is built from TRBV19 and TRBJ2-6; D remains ambiguous. CDR3 length: 14 amino acids. V was clipped by 1 base and J by 1 base, with 2 bases between them. In germline, CDR1 is LNHDA, CDR2 SQIVND (reference sequence). The CDR3 sequence is CASSIASGANVLTF. Here the CDR3 DNA reads TGTGCCAGTAGTATAGCTTCTGGGGCCAACGTCCTGACTTTC.

The chain has TRBV30 and TRBJ1-4; D is ambiguous. This CDR3 spans 14 amino acids. Germline CDR1 and CDR2: GTSNPN and SVGIG (reference sequence). With 0 bases removed from V and 6 bases from J, the gap between germline ends came to 11 bases. CDR3 coding DNA: TGTGCCTGGAGTGTACGAGTTCAGGATGAAAAACTGTTTTTT. It is translated as CAWSVRVQDEKLFF.

Concerning this clone: This CDR3 is also generated by other DNA sequences in the sample. The V and J genes are TRBV3-1 (or the pseudogene TRBV3-2) and TRBJ1-2, with a weak D call TRBD1 (5 bases). Looked up from germline, CDR1 is LGHDT and CDR2 is YNNKEL (reference sequence). This CDR3 is built from 15 residues. With 8 bases removed from V and 4 bases from J, the gap between germline ends came to 20 bases. In DNA, the CDR3 is TGTGCCAGCCGGGGGGGACCGGGCGGGTCCTATGGCTACACCTTC. Translated, it gives CASRGGPGGSYGYTF.

The V and J genes are TRBV29-1 and TRBJ2-7, with 8 bases fitting TRBD1. This CDR3 has 12 residues. Germline CDR1 reads SQVTM; CDR2 reads ANQGSEA. J was trimmed by 5 bases and V by 5 bases; bases with no gene match: 5. CDR3 amino acids: CSVTGQGHEQYF. In DNA form, the CDR3 reads TGCAGCGTTACAGGACAGGGACACGAGCAGTACTTC.

The rearrangement uses TRBV18 and TRBJ2-1, with 13 bases identical to TRBD2. The CDR3 sequence is 16 residues long. Germline V CDR1 and CDR2: KGHSH, LQKENI. Losses at the gene ends were 3 bases for V and 9 bases for J; bases not matched to a gene: 8. CDR3 sequence reads: CASSPRTSGGAGEQFF. CDR3 DNA sequence: TGTGCCAGCTCACCGAGAACTAGCGGGGGGGCCGGTGAGCAGTTCTTC.

The chain couples TRBV7-8 to TRBJ1-2, with 8 bases that match TRBD1. Trimming cost V 3 bases and J 6 bases; bases outside gene matches: 0. CDR3 length equals 12 residues. Per germline, CDR1 SGHVS and CDR2 FQNEAQ. For the CDR3, the DNA is TGTGCCAGCAGCTTGACAGGGGATGGCTACACCTTC. This gives the protein CASSLTGDGYTF.

The rearrangement uses TRBV27 and TRBJ2-3; 11 positions match TRBD2. The V gene end was trimmed by 3 bases and the J gene end by 0 bases; junction bases not matched to a gene: 8. CDR3 size: 18 residues. Germline V gene sequence: CDR1 MNHEY, CDR2 SMNVEV (reference sequence). The CDR3 loop reads CASSFHTGTSGSTDTQYF. In DNA form, the CDR3 reads TGTGCCAGCAGTTTCCACACCGGGACTAGCGGAAGCACAGATACGCAGTATTTT.

This chain connects TRBV10-1 to TRBJ1-6, with D unclear. The CDR3 is 12 amino acids. V was trimmed by 9 bases and J by 4 bases, leaving 7 bases between them. Germline loops: CDR1 WNHNN, CDR2 SYGVQD (reference sequence). CDR3 coding DNA: TGCGCCAGTGCTGATTATAATTCACCCCTCCACTTT. It specifies CASADYNSPLHF.

Only a few counts were recorded for this clone. J is TRBJ1-1 and V is TRBV30; D gene ambiguous. CDR3 length equals 10 residues. Trimming pared 4 bases from V and 9 bases from J, leaving 9 bases between. CDR1 and CDR2 from the germline V gene are GTSNPN and SVGIG (reference sequence). The CDR3, as DNA: TGTGCCTGGATGAGCATTAAAGCTTTCTTT. Translated: CAWMSIKAFF.

J is TRBJ1-1 and V is TRBV29-1; 9 nucleotides line up with TRBD1. J gave up 6 bases and V 7 bases, and 9 bases lay outside the gene matches. Germline V gene data show CDR1 as SQVTM and CDR2 as ANQGSEA. The CDR3 extends over 13 amino acids. CDR3 sequence (DNA): TGCAGCGCCCAACTGGACAGGGGCCCTGAAGCTTTCTTT. Translating it yields CSAQLDRGPEAFF.

This sequence joins TRBV9 and TRBJ1-5; D unresolved. The CDR3 extends over 14 amino acids. The germline V and J ends were trimmed by 2 bases and 3 bases, with 9 bases remaining between them. The germline V gene has CDR1 SGDLS and CDR2 YYNGEE. CDR3 DNA: TGTGCCAGCAGCGTCGGGCAGCTCAATCAGCCCCAGCATTTT. Translation gives CASSVGQLNQPQHF.

The V call is TRBV7-2, the J call TRBJ1-2; 7 nucleotides agree with TRBD1. V gave up 4 bases and J gave up 6 bases; unmatched junction bases: 8. In germline, CDR1 is SGHTA, CDR2 FQGNSA. CDR3 size: 14 residues. Here the CDR3 DNA reads TGTGCCAGCAGCTCGCAGACACAGGGGAATGGCTACACCTTC. The encoded protein is CASSSQTQGNGYTF.

The rearrangement links TRBV9 to TRBJ1-5, with D possibly matching TRBD1 (6 bases). Germline V CDR1 and CDR2: SGDLS, YYNGEE. The CDR3 totals 13 residues. The V end was cut by 0 bases, the J end by 8 bases, with 9 bases between. The CDR3 sequence: CASSVEGGEPQHF. DNA for the CDR3: TGTGCCAGCAGCGTAGAGGGGGGCGAGCCCCAGCATTTT.

The chain employs TRBV30 and TRBJ2-3, with TRBD1 identical over 11 bases. CDR1 GTSNPN and CDR2 SVGIG come from the germline V gene (reference sequence). CDR3 size: 15 residues. Trimming took 5 bases from V and 3 from J; bases not matched to a gene: 7. CDR3 sequence (DNA): TGTGCCTGGGACCTAGGACAGGGGGCAACAGATACGCAGTATTTT. Translation gives CAWDLGQGATDTQYF.

To note about this clone: Additional DNA sequences in this sample encode the identical CDR3. This chain connects TRBV3-1 (or the pseudogene TRBV3-2) to TRBJ2-1; the D call may be TRBD1 or TRBD2 (5 bases each). CDR3 size: 13 residues. V gave up 0 bases and J gave up 7 bases, with 7 bases separating them. Germline V lookup: CDR1 LGHDT, CDR2 YNNKEL (reference sequence). The CDR3 bases are TGTGCCAGCAGCCAAGAGGGGGTTAATGAGCAGTTCTTC. Its protein product is CASSQEGVNEQFF.

V is TRBV5-5 and J is TRBJ2-6, with D uncertain. Germline CDR1 and CDR2: SGHKS and YYEKEE (reference sequence). CDR3 length equals 15 residues. V was shortened by 1 base and J by 1 base, with 6 bases between the two germline ends. The CDR3 coding sequence is TGTGCCAGCAGCTTGCCTGTATCTGGGGCCAACGTCCTGACTTTC. Protein: CASSLPVSGANVLTF.

The rearrangement uses TRBV24-1 and TRBJ2-6; 9 bases are a match to TRBD1. Germline V gene data show CDR1 as KGHDR and CDR2 as SFDVKD. The junction had 6 bases not matched to a gene; V was cut back by 1 base and J by 0 bases. The CDR3 spans 19 residues. The CDR3, as DNA: TGTGCCACCAGTGATTTTGCAGGGACAGGGAGCTCTGGGGCCAACGTCCTGACTTTC. Translated: CATSDFAGTGSSGANVLTF.

The chain links TRBV6-1 to TRBJ1-5; TRBD1 aligns across 7 bases. Germline loops: CDR1 MNHNS, CDR2 SASEGT. The CDR3 runs to 16 residues. V was pared by 2 bases and J by 6 bases, with 10 bases of the junction left unmatched. CDR3: CASSESAGQMGQPQHF. CDR3 in DNA: TGTGCCAGCAGTGAATCAGCGGGACAGATGGGTCAGCCCCAGCATTTT.